This T cell receptor (beta chain) was profiled in a study of CD8 T cells in ankylosing spondylitis. Findings of the study overall: As reported, disease-linked clones showed significant enrichment in matched ankylosing spondylitis synovial fluid. Relatively rare in peripheral blood, disease-linked clones were also CD8+. A motif of roughly eight highly homologous TCR beta variants was seen as apparently characteristic of ankylosing spondylitis blood.

The TCR beta libraries were generated through quantitative 5'-RACE incorporating molecular barcodes. TCRdb ran MiXCR on the 5' RACE reads and lists one entry per CDR3 protein. Here the sample spans about 840,000 distinct CDR3 sequences, about 12% being singletons. This clonotype was detected only a few times. The target antigen is unknown. The germline CDR1 and CDR2 sequences are SGHTA and FQGNSA. Trimming stripped 3 bases from V and 2 bases from J, with 5 bases between. This CDR3 comprises 13 residues. This chain connects TRBV7-2 to TRBJ1-3; no reliable D call. Input material: blood, either unsorted or a sorted T cell fraction (not recorded which). This clonotype was obtained from a male donor with ankylosing spondylitis. The CDR3 sequence is CASSFDPGNTIYF. The CDR3 DNA is TGTGCCAGCAGCTTCGATCCTGGAAACACCATATATTTT.